The rows below give T cell receptor beta chains drawn from one sample of a study of cytomegalovirus exposure and HLA in healthy donors. Sequenced by immunoSEQ multiplex PCR; TCRdb stores in-frame clones only, minus some. Of roughly 160,000 clones detected, about 71% appear once; the ten largest clones hold approximately 3%. Sequences were obtained from PBMCs. The origin of the receptors is a woman between 25 and 40 years old in good health and CMV-seronegative. The CDR3 runs from the conserved cysteine through the conserved F or W. Fields, in order: clone size, V gene, D gene, J gene, CDR3 protein, CDR3 DNA. The D gene is left open where the match is weak. Clone size is given for some rows only: seen once, a few or many times, or a class if the clone is expanded.

-	TRBV27	TRBD1	TRBJ1-1	CATLPIWTGDFTEAFF	TGTGCCACCCTGCCTATATGGACAGGGGATTTTACTGAAGCTTTCTTT
few	TRBV11-2	TRBD2	TRBJ2-1	CASSLFSSGRDNEQFF	TGTGCCAGCAGCTTATTCTCTAGCGGGAGGGACAATGAGCAGTTCTTC
few	TRBV2	TRBD2	TRBJ2-1	CASQYTSGTSNEQFF	TGTGCCAGCCAATACACCTCCGGGACTAGCAATGAGCAGTTCTTC
-	TRBV11-1	-	TRBJ2-1	CASSRQILYNEQFF	TGTGCCAGCAGCAGACAGATCCTTTACAATGAGCAGTTCTTC
-	TRBV5-6	-	TRBJ1-3	CASTYVGGDGNTIYF	TGTGCCAGCACCTACGTAGGTGGAGATGGAAACACCATATATTTT
-	TRBV5-1	-	TRBJ2-3	CASSLGRGASTDTQYF	TGCGCCAGCAGCTTGGGACGGGGGGCAAGCACAGATACGCAGTATTTT
few	TRBV5-1	TRBD1	TRBJ2-5	CASSLRGQGVETQYF	TGCGCCAGCAGCTTACGCGGACAGGGGGTAGAGACCCAGTACTTC
once	TRBV28	-	TRBJ1-2	CASSFEEANYGYTF	TGTGCCAGCAGTTTCGAGGAAGCTAACTATGGCTACACCTTC
-	TRBV28	-	TRBJ1-5	CASSLYQAGGQPQHF	TGTGCCAGCAGTTTATATCAGGCCGGAGGGCAGCCCCAGCATTTT
few	TRBV4-3	TRBD1	TRBJ1-2	CASSLGQTSNYGYTF	TGCGCCAGCAGCCTGGGACAGACCAGTAACTATGGCTACACCTTC
-	TRBV11-3	-	TRBJ2-1	CASSLARGFYNEQFF	TGTGCCAGCAGCTTAGCTCGGGGATTTTACAATGAGCAGTTCTTC
-	TRBV28	-	TRBJ1-6	CASSPLSSPLHF	TGTGCCAGCAGCCCCCTCTCTTCACCCCTCCACTTT
-	TRBV6-6	-	TRBJ2-1	CASRWSGDYNEQFF	TGTGCCAGCAGGTGGTCGGGGGATTACAATGAGCAGTTCTTC
-	TRBV19	-	TRBJ2-7	CASSPNTGYSYEQYF	TGTGCCAGTAGCCCAAATACAGGGTATTCCTACGAGCAGTACTTC
few	TRBV5-1	-	TRBJ1-1	CASSLDSMNTEAFF	TGCGCCAGCAGCTTGGACAGCATGAACACTGAAGCTTTCTTT
-	TRBV2	-	TRBJ2-1	CASSREGGNTNNEQFF	TGTGCCAGCAGTAGGGAGGGGGGGAATACCAACAATGAGCAGTTCTTC
-	TRBV14	TRBD1	TRBJ2-3	CASSLMTGGDTQYF	TGTGCCAGCAGCCTTATGACAGGGGGGGATACGCAGTATTTT
-	TRBV6-5	-	TRBJ2-1	CASSYSGLGRGNEQFF	TGTGCCAGCAGTTACTCCGGGTTAGGTCGCGGGAATGAGCAGTTCTTC
-	TRBV4-3	-	TRBJ1-4	CASSQDLAGALEKLFF	TGCGCCAGCAGCCAAGATTTGGCAGGGGCACTTGAAAAACTGTTTTTT
-	TRBV6-5	-	TRBJ2-7	CASAVDYSRMYEQYF	TGTGCCAGCGCCGTGGACTACTCTCGAATGTACGAGCAGTACTTC
-	TRBV15	TRBD1	TRBJ1-6	CATNRDRGSLNSPLHF	TGTGCCACCAACCGGGACAGGGGGAGTTTAAATTCACCCCTCCACTTT
once	TRBV30	TRBD1	TRBJ2-7	CAWSPGQGYEQYF	TGTGCCTGGAGTCCGGGACAGGGTTACGAGCAGTACTTC
-	TRBV5-4	-	TRBJ1-2	CASSSRGLNYGYTF	TGTGCCAGCAGCTCAAGGGGCCTTAACTATGGCTACACCTTC
-	TRBV10-2	TRBD1	TRBJ2-5	CASSENRGLETQYF	TGCGCCAGCAGTGAAAACAGGGGGCTAGAGACCCAGTACTTC
few	TRBV30	-	TRBJ2-7	CAWSKSLATYEQYF	TGTGCCTGGAGTAAAAGTCTAGCAACCTACGAGCAGTACTTC
few	TRBV7-9	TRBD2	TRBJ2-7	CASSLGTSGHSEQYF	TGTGCCAGCAGCTTAGGGACTAGCGGGCATTCCGAGCAGTACTTC
-	TRBV27	TRBD2	TRBJ2-7	CASSYLGTSGYEQYF	TGTGCCAGCAGTTACCTCGGGACTAGCGGCTACGAGCAGTACTTC
few	TRBV19	TRBD1	TRBJ1-5	CASSTPGQGRKQPQHF	TGTGCCAGTTCGACTCCGGGACAGGGTCGAAAACAGCCCCAGCATTTT
-	TRBV5-1	TRBD1	TRBJ2-1	CASSLVSQGVGNEQFF	TGCGCCAGCAGCTTGGTGTCACAGGGGGTTGGCAATGAGCAGTTCTTC
-	TRBV11-1	-	TRBJ1-1	CASSQGRSGAFF	TGTGCCAGCAGCCAGGGCAGGTCCGGGGCTTTCTTT
-	TRBV7-2	TRBD2	TRBJ2-7	CASGSLAGECEQYF	TGTGCCAGCGGATCATTAGCGGGAGAGTGCGAGCAGTACTTC
-	TRBV5-4	TRBD2	TRBJ2-1	CASSLGRGGDNEQFF	TGTGCCAGCAGCTTGGGGCGGGGGGGCGACAATGAGCAGTTCTTC
-	TRBV9	-	TRBJ1-4	CASSVQTGTNEKLFF	TGTGCCAGCAGCGTTCAGACAGGAACTAATGAAAAACTGTTTTTT
-	TRBV10-3	TRBD2	TRBJ2-2	CAIRTSGRTGELFF	TGTGCCATCAGGACTAGCGGGAGAACCGGGGAGCTGTTTTTT
-	TRBV30	-	TRBJ2-3	CAWSRLTPSTDTQYF	TGTGCCTGGAGTAGGTTGACACCGAGCACAGATACGCAGTATTTT
-	TRBV6-5	-	TRBJ1-6	CASSRSGMNFSPLHF	TGTGCCAGCAGTCGCTCGGGGATGAATTTTTCACCCCTCCACTTT
few	TRBV7-2	-	TRBJ1-4	CASSRYSQNEKLFF	TGTGCCAGCAGCCGTTACAGCCAAAATGAAAAACTGTTTTTT
-	TRBV5-8	-	TRBJ2-2	CASSLAYPGAGELFF	TGTGCCAGCAGCTTGGCATACCCCGGGGCCGGGGAGCTGTTTTTT
once	TRBV13	TRBD2	TRBJ2-7	CASSLGSGSSYEQYF	TGTGCCAGCAGCTTGGGTAGCGGGAGTTCCTACGAGCAGTACTTC
-	TRBV2	TRBD1	TRBJ1-1	CASSENRGDTEAFF	TGTGCCAGCAGTGAAAACAGGGGTGACACTGAAGCTTTCTTT
few	TRBV7-9	-	TRBJ2-1	CASSKDRNEQFF	TGTGCCAGCAGCAAAGATAGAAATGAGCAGTTCTTC
-	TRBV5-5	-	TRBJ1-6	CASSLAADSYNSPLHF	TGTGCCAGCAGCTTGGCCGCGGACTCCTATAATTCACCCCTCCACTTT
-	TRBV6-5	-	TRBJ2-3	CASRRDRSTDTQYF	TGTGCCAGCAGGCGGGACAGAAGCACAGATACGCAGTATTTT
-	TRBV6-5	TRBD2	TRBJ2-3	CASRVAGRTDTQYF	TGTGCCAGCAGGGTAGCGGGTCGCACAGATACGCAGTATTTT
few	TRBV29-1	-	TRBJ2-2	CQGGGTGELFF	TGCCAGGGGGGCGGGACCGGGGAGCTGTTTTTT
once	TRBV9	-	TRBJ1-5	CASSVAGSEGPQHF	TGTGCCAGCAGCGTAGCGGGGTCGGAGGGGCCCCAGCATTTT
-	TRBV6-1	-	TRBJ2-2	CASSVTEIDTGELFF	TGTGCCAGCAGTGTTACAGAGATCGACACCGGGGAGCTGTTTTTT
-	TRBV10-3	TRBD1	TRBJ1-1	CAIGDRGRTEAFF	TGTGCCATCGGAGACAGGGGGCGAACTGAAGCTTTCTTT
-	TRBV5-4	TRBD1	TRBJ2-1	CASSLTGGHEQFF	TGTGCCAGCAGCTTGACAGGGGGACATGAGCAGTTCTTC
-	TRBV29-1	TRBD2	TRBJ2-1	CSVASRASGREDEQFF	TGCAGCGTTGCGAGTAGGGCTAGCGGGAGGGAGGATGAGCAGTTCTTC
-	TRBV7-6	-	TRBJ2-1	CASSLVFADTYNEQFF	TGTGCCAGCAGCTTAGTGTTTGCGGATACATACAATGAGCAGTTCTTC
few	TRBV2	-	TRBJ1-5	CASSEHRGQPQHF	TGTGCCAGCAGTGAACACCGAGGTCAGCCCCAGCATTTT
-	TRBV27	-	TRBJ1-1	CASHDRNTEAFF	TGTGCCAGCCACGACAGGAACACTGAAGCTTTCTTT